The 2 T cell receptor beta chains below were found in one sample sequenced in a study of CD8+ T cells in alopecia areata. Extracted from the samples, RNA was reverse transcribed into cDNA to serve as the sequencing template. The assay was immunoSEQ multiplex PCR, and TCRdb's table has in-frame clones only and misses some. The sample holds roughly 120,000 clones, roughly 58% seen once. Noted treatment: oral pan-JAK inhibitor, 5-10 mg twice daily. Sequencing used CD8+ T cells sorted from blood, obtained at week 4, from a patient treated with tofacitinib. The receptors come from a human donor with alopecia areata.

The V call is TRBV29-1, the J call TRBJ2-1, with a weak D call TRBD2 (6 bases). This CDR3 is built from 15 residues. CDR1 is SQVTM and CDR2 is ANQGSEA in the germline V gene. The V gene lost 4 bases and the J gene lost 4 bases, with 17 bases spanning the gap. CDR3 region: CSVVGRSGTYNEQFF. The CDR3 DNA follows: TGCAGCGTTGTGGGTCGTAGCGGCACATACAATGAGCAGTTCTTC.

In this sample, this clone turned up a few times. V is TRBV30 and J is TRBJ2-7; 8 nucleotides agree with TRBD1. The germline CDR1 and CDR2 sequences are GTSNPN and SVGIG (reference sequence). V lost 0 bases and J lost 3; bases outside the gene matches: 4. The CDR3 is 14 residues long. The CDR3 sequence: CAWSVAGGIYEQYF. In DNA form, the CDR3 reads TGTGCCTGGAGTGTGGCAGGGGGCATCTACGAGCAGTACTTC.